This TCR beta chain was retrieved from a study of radiation and T cells in renal cell carcinoma. Germline lookup yields CDR1 MNHNY and CDR2 SVGAGI (reference sequence). With 6 bases clipped from V and 1 base from J, the junction kept 7 bases outside the gene matches. The CDR3 is made up of 16 amino acids. TCRdb's table, derived via immunoSEQ multiplex PCR, lists solely in-frame clones and lacks some. The data contain roughly 92,000 clones, roughly 88% of them singletons. The time point here: blood 4 weeks post-SBRT, at nephrectomy. Treatment specified: 15 Gy SBRT to primary tumor, nephrectomy 4 weeks later. Nephrectomy followed 15 Gy stereotactic body radiation by 4 weeks.

The sequence derives from a man between 60 and 70 years old with renal cell carcinoma. The chain joins TRBV6-6 to TRBJ2-7, with 12 bases that match TRBD2. The sequences come from blood, collected from a patient whose treatment included radiotherapy and nephrectomy. The CDR3 sequence: CASSRASGRGSYEQYF. The CDR3 DNA reads TGTGCCAGCAGCCGAGCTAGCGGGAGGGGTTCCTACGAGCAGTACTTC.